Listed here is a single T cell receptor beta chain. Genomic DNA (from each subset) was split evenly across several immunoSEQ plates. TCRdb keeps only in-frame clones here, not all; method: immunoSEQ multiplex PCR. The sample has about 610,000 clones; 95% to 97% are singletons. CDR3 length: 13 amino acids. Germline V lookup: CDR1 PRHDT, CDR2 FYEKMQ (reference sequence). Trimming took 2 bases from V and 3 from J, leaving 4 bases between them. This entry is derived from a study of shared clonotypes between healthy human individuals. Terminally differentiated effector memory CD45RA+ cells were excluded by CCR7 positive selection of CD45RO-negative cells.

The TCR comes from a woman in her 30s in good health. Input material: naive CD8+ T cells sorted from blood. This chain joins TRBV13 and TRBJ1-4; no clear D. DNA for the CDR3: TGTGCCAGCAGCTTAAGGGCTAATGAAAAACTGTTTTTT. Translated: CASSLRANEKLFF.